The TCR beta chain under discussion was sequenced for a study of T cell repertoires in cytomegalovirus infection. Across the study: The authors relied on CMV epitopes, both recently identified HLA-C-restricted and well-studied HLA-B-restricted. It was the public TCR beta signatures that indicated both CMV infection and matching HLA type. Study findings and constraints: Summed frequency of public TCR beta families distinguished CMV carriers with the relevant HLA. The study found HLA-C-restricted CMV-specific TCR beta clonotypes dominating the ex vivo response.

About this clonotype: Its antigen is unknown.

Via MiXCR, TCRdb re-called the reads, giving one row per CDR3 protein. The data contain about 700,000 distinct CDR3 sequences, approximately 33% of them singletons. The V and J ends lost 2 bases and 9 bases respectively, with 8 bases between them. CDR3 length: 12 residues. Germline V gene lookup returns CDR1 MNHEY and CDR2 SVGEGT. The receptor was derived from a human donor in good health (CMV status not recorded). Some clones in this sample may be carry-over from other donors' samples. The V call is TRBV6-2 or TRBV6-3, the J call TRBJ1-5; D is possibly TRBD1 (6 bases). The sequencing here drew on cultured PBMCs, taken from culture after CMV antigen stimulation. CDR3 DNA: TGTGCCAGCAGTTACGGGGGGCTGCCCCAGCATTTT. Protein sequence: CASSYGGLPQHF.